The T cell receptor (beta chain) under discussion was sequenced for a study of naive and memory T cell subsets (dated by TCRdb to the late 2010s). At the level of the whole study: The study applied an open-source, UMI-based TCR alpha and beta sequencing pipeline to sorted naive and memory peripheral blood T cell subsets. The functional CMV T cell responses agreed completely with IgG serology results. RNA was DNase-treated and reverse transcribed with TCR constant-region primers, mostly using SuperScript III.

From the second PCR step onward, the TCR alpha chain libraries and the TCR beta chain libraries were amplified separately. To determine each donor's CMV status, fresh PBMCs were stimulated overnight with CMV viral lysate, and IFNgamma production from CD4+ T cells was then assessed. CD4 T cells were positively selected using Miltenyi beads, after which CD8 T cells were positively selected from the CD4-negative fraction. After staining for CD3, CD4, CD8, CD45RA, CD27 and a live/dead dye, cells were sorted on a BD Aria II into four subsets based on CD45RA and CD27. Blood was obtained from three healthy volunteers, and the blood from each volunteer was fractionated into CD4 and CD8 T cells and subsequently into four differentiation subsets. Approximately 120 ml of peripheral blood was collected from each donor, and PBMC were isolated by Ficoll-Paque PLUS density-gradient centrifugation. Sorted cells were lysed in RLT buffer, and RNA was extracted with a Qiagen RNeasy kit and stored at -80°C.

For this clonotype: This clone's antigen is unknown. Base-call qualities are not available, and no considerably larger clone is one nucleotide away.

According to the germline V gene (reference sequence), CDR1 reads MNHEY and CDR2 reads SMNVEV. The cysteine opens and the phenylalanine closes a CDR3 of 12 amino acids. The only DNA kept is the CDR3, 36 bases in frame from the first base. The germline ends are 13 bases apart after V is trimmed by 10 bases and J by 4 bases. Broad study findings and their caveats: In both CD4 and CD8 cells, going from naive through CM, EM and EMRA, the Gini index went up while Shannon and inverse Simpson diversity went down. Following error correction, more than 95% of naive TCR sequences occurred only once, which made naive abundance distributions much steeper than those of memory subsets. A few larger clonotypes were present in naive repertoires, especially CD8 naive repertoires, and these clonotypes were possibly memory cells re-expressing CD45RA. The repertoire findings for the naive and memory subsets could not be validated against a ground truth, as none was available. The abundance of TCRs followed a power law with an exponent that differed between naive and memory subsets yet stayed consistent across the three individuals. RNA-based TCR counts may be influenced by expression changes linked to T cell activation and differentiation. Single alpha or beta chain sequences, rather than paired alpha/beta receptors, were used to define clonotypes.

Library construction relied on UMI-ligation and nested PCR. An equimolar mix of two oligonucleotides covering both TRBC1 and TRBC2 was used as the beta constant-region primer. The ligated cDNA went through four rounds of PCR with nested alpha and beta constant-region primers together with the SP2 primer. A single-stranded oligonucleotide bearing the SP2 primer plus a 12-nucleotide UMI was ligated onto the 3' end of the cDNA by T4 RNA ligase 1. Incubation of the ligation reaction was carried out at 16 degrees C for 20-24 hours. PCR2 was typically performed as a SYBR Green qPCR and was stopped at a predetermined threshold so that over-amplification was prevented. All purifications after the first were performed with Agencourt AMPure XP magnetic beads. Libraries were quantified by Qubit and checked on a TapeStation, where a main peak was expected near 650 bp. The pooled libraries were sequenced on an Illumina MiSeq using v2 2x251 paired-end kits, which usually yielded 1-2 million reads per sample. Each sample library was pooled at around 4.1 nM, and about 5-7% PhiX was included to improve cluster recognition. The source study handled its data this way. Using tag matching that tolerated one base-pair mismatch, Decombinator assigned V and J genes to FASTQ reads that had been processed by Demultiplexor. By using UMIs, Collapsinator corrected both sequencing errors and the frequency errors caused by PCR heterogeneity. TCRs were translated and CDR3s were extracted from the conserved cysteine to the FGXG phenylalanine by CDR3Translator, with non-productive sequences being flagged. Gini, Shannon entropy and inverse Simpson indices were computed after subsampling the repertoires to the same number of UMI-defined TCRs. Within the linear range, a power law was fitted by maximum likelihood to the distributions of clonotype abundance. For one naive CD8 sample, the pipeline and MIGEC produced similar UMI counts, unique TCR numbers and clonal distributions. In one analysis, naive TCRs also found in any memory subset of the same donor were removed from the naive repertoire. The repertoires were searched for approximately 7,000 CMV-associated CDR3 sequences that had been compiled from VDJdb and a published dataset. In TCRdb, the public reads were trimmed at Q25 with fastp and aligned with MiXCR, with productive beta chains retained. All rows with the same CDR3 protein become a single entry with the most common DNA and genes. The V and J calls here are based on TCRdb, not the publication. Counted in this sample were about 140,000 distinct CDR3 sequences; approximately 21% of them appeared once. The leading ten clones occupy about 0.57% of the sample.

The sequence was obtained from a human donor in good health. The chain links TRBV27 with TRBJ1-2, with the D segment identity uncertain. The specimen sequenced was naive CD8+ T cells from blood. This specimen's cell subset or site label, per the study, means: naive T cells, CD45RA high CD27+. The DNA is TGTGCCATCCGGGAGGGTTCCTATGGCTACACCTTC. Its product reads: CAIREGSYGYTF.